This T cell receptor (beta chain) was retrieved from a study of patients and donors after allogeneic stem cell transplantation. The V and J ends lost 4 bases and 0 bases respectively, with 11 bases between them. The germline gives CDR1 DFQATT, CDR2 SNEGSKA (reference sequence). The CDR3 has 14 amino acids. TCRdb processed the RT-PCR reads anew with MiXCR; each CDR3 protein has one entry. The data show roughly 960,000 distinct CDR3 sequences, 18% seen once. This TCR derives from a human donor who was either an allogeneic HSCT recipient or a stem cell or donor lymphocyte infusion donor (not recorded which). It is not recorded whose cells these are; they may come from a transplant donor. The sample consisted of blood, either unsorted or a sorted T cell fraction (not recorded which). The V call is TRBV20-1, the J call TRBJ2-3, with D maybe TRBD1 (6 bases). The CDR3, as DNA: TGCAGTGCTAACCAGGGGCCTAGCACAGATACGCAGTATTTT. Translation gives CSANQGPSTDTQYF.